The present entry profiles one TCR beta chain with its context. The antigen remains unidentified. This entry belongs to a study of Tregs in tolerant kidney transplant recipients. Study overall: Stimulator donor B cells were generated over around nine days with CD40L, cyclosporin A and IL-4. Broader study findings: Validation in larger populations is needed because few patients were studied.

CDR3 length: 14 amino acids. Germline V gene data show CDR1 as SGHRS and CDR2 as YFSETQ. V lost 4 bases, J lost 4 bases, and 14 bases lay in between. Sequencing used immunoSEQ multiplex PCR; TCRdb keeps in-frame clones, though not all of them. The sample has 10,000 to 11,000 clones; about 93% are singletons. Source: Tregs from blood cultured with allogeneic cells, taken before the transplant. This TCR was recovered from a human patient who received a combined kidney and bone marrow transplant. J is TRBJ1-2 and V is TRBV5-1, with D unresolved. This CDR3 reads CASSPKQFGYGYTF. In nucleotides, the CDR3 is TGCGCCAGCAGCCCAAAACAGTTTGGCTATGGCTACACCTTC.